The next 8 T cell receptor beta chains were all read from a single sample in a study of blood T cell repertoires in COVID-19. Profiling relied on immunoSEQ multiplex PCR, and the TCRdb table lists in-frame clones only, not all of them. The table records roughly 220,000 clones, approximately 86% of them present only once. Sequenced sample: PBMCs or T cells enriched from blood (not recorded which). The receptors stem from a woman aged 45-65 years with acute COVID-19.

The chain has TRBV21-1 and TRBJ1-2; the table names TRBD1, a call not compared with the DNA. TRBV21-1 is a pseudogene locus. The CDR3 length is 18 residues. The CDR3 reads CASSLKRRDRGQSYGYTF. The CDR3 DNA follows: TGTGCCAGCAGCCTTAAGAGAAGAGACAGGGGTCAGAGCTATGGCTACACCTTC.

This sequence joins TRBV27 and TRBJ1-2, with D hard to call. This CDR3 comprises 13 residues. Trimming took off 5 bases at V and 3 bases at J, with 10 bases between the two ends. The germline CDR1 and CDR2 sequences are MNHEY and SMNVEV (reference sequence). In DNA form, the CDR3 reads TGTGCCAGCAGTGGCTTCGGGTACTATGGCTACACCTTC. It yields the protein CASSGFGYYGYTF.

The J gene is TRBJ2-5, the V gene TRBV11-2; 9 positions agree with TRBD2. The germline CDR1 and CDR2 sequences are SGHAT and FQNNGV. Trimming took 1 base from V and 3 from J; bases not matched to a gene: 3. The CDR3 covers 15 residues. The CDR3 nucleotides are TGTGCCAGCAGCTTAGCACGCGGGAGGGAAGAGACCCAGTACTTC. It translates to CASSLARGREETQYF.

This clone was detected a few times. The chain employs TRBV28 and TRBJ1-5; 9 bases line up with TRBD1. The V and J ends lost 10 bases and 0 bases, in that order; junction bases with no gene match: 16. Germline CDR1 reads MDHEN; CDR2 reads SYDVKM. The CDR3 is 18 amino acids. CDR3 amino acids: CATQGRDRAFYSNQPQHF. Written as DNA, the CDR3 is TGTGCCACCCAAGGCCGGGACAGGGCCTTCTATAGCAATCAGCCCCAGCATTTT.

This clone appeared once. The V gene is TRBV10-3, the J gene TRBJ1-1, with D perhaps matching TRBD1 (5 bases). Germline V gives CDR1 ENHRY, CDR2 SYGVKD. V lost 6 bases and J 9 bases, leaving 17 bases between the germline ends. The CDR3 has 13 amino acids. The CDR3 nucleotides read TGTGCCATCAGCCGTGAAGGGGCGGTAAAAGCTTTCTTT. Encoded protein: CAISREGAVKAFF.

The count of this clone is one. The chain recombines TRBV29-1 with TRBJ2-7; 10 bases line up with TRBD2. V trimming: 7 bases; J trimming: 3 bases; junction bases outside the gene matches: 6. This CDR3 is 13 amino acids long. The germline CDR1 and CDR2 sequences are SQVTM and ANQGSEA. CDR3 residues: CSGKLAGSYEQYF. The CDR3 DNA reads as TGCAGCGGAAAACTAGCGGGGAGCTACGAGCAGTACTTC.

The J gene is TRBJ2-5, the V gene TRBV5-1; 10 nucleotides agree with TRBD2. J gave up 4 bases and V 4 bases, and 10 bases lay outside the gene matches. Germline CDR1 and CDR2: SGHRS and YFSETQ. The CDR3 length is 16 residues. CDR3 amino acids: CASSGRASGSGETQYF. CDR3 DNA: TGCGCCAGCAGCGGGAGGGCTAGCGGGAGTGGAGAGACCCAGTACTTC. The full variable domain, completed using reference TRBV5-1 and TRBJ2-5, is KAGVTQTPRYLIKTRGQQVTLSCSPISGHRSVSWYQQTPGQGLQFLFEYFSETQRNKGNFPGRFSGRQFSNSRSEMNVSTLELGDSALYLCASSGRASGSGETQYFGPGTRLLVL.

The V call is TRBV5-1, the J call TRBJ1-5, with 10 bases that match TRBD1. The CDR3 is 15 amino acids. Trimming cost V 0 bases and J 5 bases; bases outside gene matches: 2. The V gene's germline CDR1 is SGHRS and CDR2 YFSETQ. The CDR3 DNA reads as TGCGCCAGCAGCTTGGGACAGGGGGCCCATCAGCCCCAGCATTTT. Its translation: CASSLGQGAHQPQHF.